Each of the 6 T cell receptor beta chains below was sequenced from the same sample in a study of control samples from healthy donors and cancer patients. Libraries were prepared by immunoSEQ multiplex PCR; TCRdb keeps only in-frame clonotypes and omits some of them. This table holds about 50,000 clones, about 93% found once. The material sequenced was PBMCs. All receptors derive from a woman aged 45 to 65 with head and neck cancer.

This chain uses TRBV24-1 with TRBJ2-5, with 7 positions matching TRBD1. Losses at the gene ends were 4 bases for V and 7 bases for J; bases not matched to a gene: 2. The CDR3 totals 12 residues. CDR1 is KGHDR and CDR2 is SFDVKD in the germline V gene. CDR3 in amino acids: CATSERTGTQYF. The CDR3 DNA reads TGTGCCACCAGTGAAAGGACAGGGACCCAGTACTTC.

This rearrangement joins TRBV24-1 to TRBJ1-2; 9 bases align to TRBD1. V lost 10 bases and J lost 8; bases outside the gene matches: 4. This CDR3 spans 11 amino acids. Germline V gene data show CDR1 as KGHDR and CDR2 as SFDVKD. The DNA for the CDR3 is TGTGCCACACAGGGGGCTGGAGGCTACACCTTC. It encodes CATQGAGGYTF.

The chain has TRBV7-9 and TRBJ2-2, with D tentatively TRBD1 or TRBD2 (5 bases each). Trimming stripped 5 bases from V and 6 bases from J, with 10 bases between. Germline V gives CDR1 SEHNR, CDR2 FQNEAQ (reference sequence). The CDR3 sequence is 13 residues long. DNA for the CDR3: TGTGCCAGCAGCCTCGGGACCGCCGGGGAGCTGTTTTTT. As protein: CASSLGTAGELFF.

This clone was seen a handful of times. The chain employs TRBV11-3 and TRBJ2-3; either TRBD1 or TRBD2 may supply D (5 bases each). This CDR3 has 13 amino acids. Trimming stripped 1 base from V and 8 bases from J, with 10 bases between. CDR1 and CDR2 from the germline V gene are SGHNT and YENEEA. CDR3 sequence (DNA): TGTGCCAGCAGCTTAGGTCTCGGGGCTACGCAGTATTTT. Residues: CASSLGLGATQYF. Combining the CDR3 with reference TRBV11-3 and TRBJ2-3 gives the whole variable domain EAGVVQSPRYKIIEKKQPVAFWCNPISGHNTLYWYLQNLGQGPELLIRYENEEAVDDSQLPKDRFSAERLKGVDSTLKIQPAELGDSAVYLCASSLGLGATQYFGPGTRLTVL.

The J gene is TRBJ1-1, the V gene TRBV10-1; 8 nucleotides line up with TRBD1. The CDR3 totals 14 residues. From germline, CDR1 is WNHNN and CDR2 SYGVQD (reference sequence). V dropped 3 bases and J dropped 6; count of bases not matched to a gene: 6. DNA of the CDR3: TGCGCCAGCAGTGATCGGACAGGGCTCTCTGAAGCTTTCTTT. This sequence encodes CASSDRTGLSEAFF.

The chain joins TRBV3-1 (or the pseudogene TRBV3-2) to TRBJ2-2; 8 bases match TRBD1. Unmatched junction bases numbered 5, after V lost 0 bases and J lost 5 bases. The CDR3 is 16 residues long. The V gene's germline CDR1 is LGHDT and CDR2 YNNKEL (reference sequence). The CDR3 sequence: CASSQDAGGGTGELFF. CDR3 in DNA: TGTGCCAGCAGCCAAGATGCAGGGGGCGGTACCGGGGAGCTGTTTTTT.